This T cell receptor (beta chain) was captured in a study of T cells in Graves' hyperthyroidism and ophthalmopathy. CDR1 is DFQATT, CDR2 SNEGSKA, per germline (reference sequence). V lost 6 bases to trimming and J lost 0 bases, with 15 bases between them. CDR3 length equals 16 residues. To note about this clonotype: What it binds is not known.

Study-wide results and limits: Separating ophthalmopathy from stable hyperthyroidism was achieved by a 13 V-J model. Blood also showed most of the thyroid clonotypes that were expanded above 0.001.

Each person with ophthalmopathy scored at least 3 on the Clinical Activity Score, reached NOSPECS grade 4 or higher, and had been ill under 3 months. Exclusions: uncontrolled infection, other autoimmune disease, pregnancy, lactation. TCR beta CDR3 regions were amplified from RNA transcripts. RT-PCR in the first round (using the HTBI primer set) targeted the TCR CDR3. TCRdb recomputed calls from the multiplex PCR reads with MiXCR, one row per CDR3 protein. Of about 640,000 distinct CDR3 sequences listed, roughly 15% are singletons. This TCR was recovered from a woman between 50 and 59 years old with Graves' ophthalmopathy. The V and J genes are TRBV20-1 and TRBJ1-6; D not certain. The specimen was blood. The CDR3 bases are TGCAGTGCCAAGGACCCCGTCAGCTCCTATAATTCACCCCTCCACTTT. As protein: CSAKDPVSSYNSPLHF.